A single sample is the source of the 2 T cell receptor beta chains below, sequenced in a study of shared clonotypes between healthy human individuals. Some clones are missing from TCRdb's copy, which holds only in-frame ones; the method was immunoSEQ multiplex PCR. The data show over a million clones, around 97% seen once. What was sequenced was naive CD4+ T cells sorted from blood. Subset noted: CD45RA+ positively selected. Receptors were obtained from a man aged 25-45 years in good health.

This sequence joins TRBV18 and TRBJ2-7; TRBD1 matches 8 bases. Losses at the gene ends were 6 bases for V and 2 bases for J; bases not matched to a gene: 12. CDR3 size: 16 residues. CDR1 KGHSH and CDR2 LQKENI come from the germline V gene. CDR3 DNA sequence: TGTGCCAGCTCGCCTCTCACCGGGACAGGCGCCTACGAGCAGTACTTC. It is translated as CASSPLTGTGAYEQYF.

The gene calls are TRBV27 and TRBJ1-4; tentatively, D is TRBD1 (6 bases). This CDR3 region has 15 residues. V was pared by 6 bases and J by 0 bases, with 11 bases between. From germline, CDR1 is MNHEY and CDR2 SMNVEV (reference sequence). In nucleotides, the CDR3 is TGTGCCAGCAGCCGCCGACAGGCAACTAATGAAAAACTGTTTTTT. Translating gives CASSRRQATNEKLFF.